The 7 T cell receptor beta chains in this list originate from one sample, sequenced in a study of blood T cell repertoires in COVID-19. Produced via immunoSEQ multiplex PCR; TCRdb's table is partial and in-frame only. Of around 200,000 clones in the sample, 85% to 90% are singletons; the top ten hold around 2.7%. The sequenced sample was peripheral blood. The receptors here all came from a man aged 40-55 years with active or convalescent COVID-19.

This clone was detected only once. This chain joins TRBV9 and TRBJ1-3; D is uncertain. The V end was cut by 3 bases, the J end by 0 bases, with 10 bases between. The CDR3 length is 15 residues. Germline CDR1 is SGDLS and CDR2 is YYNGEE. The CDR3 loop is CASSETGSSGNTIYF. CDR3 nucleotides: TGTGCCAGCAGCGAAACCGGGAGCTCTGGAAACACCATATATTTT.

This rearrangement joins TRBV5-4 to TRBJ2-1; TRBD1 might be the D (5 bases). The CDR3 is made up of 16 amino acids. V lost 2 bases to trimming and J lost 6 bases, with 18 bases between them. In germline, CDR1 is SGHNT, CDR2 YYREEE (reference sequence). CDR3 protein: CASSLGGARTTNEQFF. The CDR3 DNA sequence: TGTGCCAGCAGCTTAGGTGGGGCGCGTACTACCAATGAGCAGTTCTTC.

CDR3 sequence: CASRTRANTEAFF. The CDR3, as DNA: TGTGCCAGCAGGACGAGGGCGAACACTGAAGCTTTCTTT. The V and J genes are TRBV25-1 and TRBJ1-1; D is unclear. V gave up 6 bases and J gave up 1 base, with 9 bases separating them. The CDR3 consists of 13 residues. The germline V gene has CDR1 MGHDK and CDR2 SYGVNS.

The chain joins TRBV5-1 to TRBJ1-4, with D perhaps matching TRBD1 (6 bases). The V gene's germline CDR1 is SGHRS and CDR2 YFSETQ. Between the trimmed V and J ends, which lost 0 bases and 8 bases, there was a span of 8 bases. The length of the CDR3 is 13 residues. The CDR3 here is CASSLGDREKLFF. As DNA, the CDR3 is TGCGCCAGCAGCTTGGGTGACAGGGAAAAACTGTTTTTT.

CDR3 nucleotide sequence: TGTGCCAGCAGCTTATTACTGTCCGGAAACATTCAGTACTTC. Amino acids: CASSLLLSGNIQYF. The rearrangement uses TRBV7-2 and TRBJ2-4, with D unclear. Trimming cost V 2 bases and J 6 bases, with 11 bases left between them. This CDR3 comprises 14 residues. Germline assignment: CDR1 SGHTA and CDR2 FQGNSA.

Written as DNA, the CDR3 is TGTGCCAGCTCACAAGAGGTACCAGAGAATAGCAATCAGCCCCAGCATTTT. Amino acid sequence: CASSQEVPENSNQPQHF. The chain combines TRBV18 with TRBJ1-5; no clear D. Trimming stripped 4 bases from V and 0 bases from J, with 16 bases between. CDR1 KGHSH and CDR2 LQKENI come from the germline V gene. CDR3 length: 17 amino acids.

This chain connects TRBV30 to TRBJ1-5; TRBD1 matches at 9 bases. This CDR3 spans 13 amino acids. Germline assignment: CDR1 GTSNPN and CDR2 SVGIG (reference sequence). V was clipped by 3 bases and J by 10 bases; unmatched bases: 7. The CDR3 DNA follows: TGTGCCTGGAGGGGACAGGGAACGGAACCCCAGCATTTT. It is translated as CAWRGQGTEPQHF.